This TCR beta chain was profiled in a study of coeliac disease. General study results and limits: In active celiac disease, intraepithelial and lamina propria TRB and TRG repertoires were less clonal than controls.

The assay was immunoSEQ multiplex PCR, and TCRdb's table has in-frame clones only and misses some. Of about 6,700 clones in the sample, approximately 70% were seen once. Germline CDR1 reads LNHDA; CDR2 reads SQIVND (reference sequence). Trimming left V 6 bases short and J 1 base short, with 12 bases between. The CDR3 contains 14 residues. Cells were frozen in aliquots of roughly 500,000, and one aliquot per fraction was sequenced. This clone was detected once. Antigen unknown. The chain couples TRBV19 to TRBJ1-1, with D uncertain. The TCR sequence derives from a woman between 18 and 29 years old with active celiac disease. Sequencing used lamina propria lymphocytes from the gut. CDR3 loop: CASRWPSGNTEAFF. Written as DNA, the CDR3 is TGTGCCAGTAGATGGCCCTCGGGGAACACTGAAGCTTTCTTT.